The rows below give T cell receptor beta chains drawn from one sample of a study of cytotoxic CD8 clonotypes in ibrutinib-treated CLL. This table comes from immunoSEQ multiplex PCR, and its TCRdb copy is limited to in-frame clones, with some not included. Found here are 25,000 or so clones, 62% of them singletons; the top ten hold 14%. The input for sequencing was PBMCs, taken before ibrutinib treatment. The source of these receptors is a human donor with chronic lymphocytic leukemia. Both conserved end residues are part of each CDR3. The D gene is left open where the match is weak. The listing skips clone size in some rows; elsewhere it reads once, few, many or a size class.

len	abundance	v_gene	j_gene	d_gene	CDR3nt	CDR3aa
15	-	TRBV4-1	TRBJ1-5	-	TGCGCCAGCAGCCAAGAAAGCGTCAGAAATCAGCCCCAGCATTTT	CASSQESVRNQPQHF
15	few	TRBV7-3	TRBJ2-2	-	TGTGCCAGCAGCTCCGGGGGATCGAACACCGGGGAGCTGTTTTTT	CASSSGGSNTGELFF
17	-	TRBV16	TRBJ2-5	TRBD1	TGTGCCAGCAGCCAATATGAAGGACAGGGGATTCGGGAGACCCAGTACTTC	CASSQYEGQGIRETQYF
16	-	TRBV7-9	TRBJ2-1	TRBD2	TGTGCCAGCAGCTTAGGTGCGGGGGGGTCCCCGACTGAGCAGTTCTTC	CASSLGAGGSPTEQFF
15	few	TRBV6-5	TRBJ2-7	TRBD1	TGTGCCACCTTCCGAATAAGACAGGGCCCCTACGAGCAGTACTTC	CATFRIRQGPYEQYF
14	few	TRBV6-4	TRBJ2-3	-	TGTGCCAGCAGTGACGAGGCTAGCACAGATACGCAGTATTTT	CASSDEASTDTQYF
17	once	TRBV7-6	TRBJ1-2	-	TGTGCCAGCAGCCCCCGCCCGGGGGGGGCGCGCCTGGATGGCTACACCTTC	CASSPRPGGARLDGYTF
14	medium-sized	TRBV2	TRBJ2-1	TRBD1	TGTGCCAGCAGACAGGGGGCGGGATACAATGAGCAGTTCTTC	CASRQGAGYNEQFF
15	few	TRBV5-4	TRBJ2-3	-	TGTGCCAGCAGCTTGACAGGCCTTACCACAGATACGCAGTATTTT	CASSLTGLTTDTQYF
16	few	TRBV12-5	TRBJ2-7	TRBD2	TGTGCTAGTGGTACCCGCCTCAAGCGGGGCTCGGTCGAGCAGTACTTC	CASGTRLKRGSVEQYF
15	-	TRBV7-3	TRBJ2-5	-	TGTGCCAGCAGCTTATGGGGCCTCATACAAGAGACCCAGTACTTC	CASSLWGLIQETQYF
13	-	TRBV28	TRBJ1-2	TRBD1	TGTGCCAGCAGTTTACAGGGGGCTGGTGGCTACACCTTC	CASSLQGAGGYTF
15	-	TRBV11-2	TRBJ2-1	-	TGTGCCAGCAGCGTGGGGCTAGCGAGCTACAATGAGCAGTTCTTC	CASSVGLASYNEQFF
12	-	TRBV30	TRBJ2-5	-	TGTGCCTGGAGTGTAAGGGTAGAGACCCAGTACTTC	CAWSVRVETQYF
14	-	TRBV11-2	TRBJ1-1	-	TGTGCCAGCAGCCTAGATGGTGGTCCGCGAGAAGCTTTCTTT	CASSLDGGPREAFF
14	-	TRBV11-1	TRBJ1-6	-	TGTGCCAGCAGCCTAAGCGGGACTAATTCACCCCTCCACTTT	CASSLSGTNSPLHF
20	once	TRBV27	TRBJ2-4	-	TGTGCCAGCAGTTTCCCCTGGGCGTCAGGGAGTTGGGTAGCCAAAAACATTCAGTACTTC	CASSFPWASGSWVAKNIQYF
13	-	TRBV7-6	TRBJ2-7	-	TGTGCCAGCAGCTTAGGAACAGGCTACGAGCAGTACTTC	CASSLGTGYEQYF
11	-	TRBV4-1	TRBJ2-2	-	TGCGCCAGCAGCCTTACCGGGGAGCTGTTTTTT	CASSLTGELFF
16	few	TRBV14	TRBJ1-4	-	TGTGCCAGCAGCCAAGATTCTAGTCGGACTAATGAAAAACTGTTTTTT	CASSQDSSRTNEKLFF
16	-	TRBV2	TRBJ2-3	TRBD2	TGTGCCAGCACAACGGGGGGGGCTGGCATGAGAGATACGCAGTATTTT	CASTTGGAGMRDTQYF
15	-	TRBV27	TRBJ1-2	-	TGTGCCAGCAGTTTATCGGTAGGGGGGGCCTATGGCTACACCTTC	CASSLSVGGAYGYTF
15	-	TRBV7-2	TRBJ1-6	TRBD1	TGTGCCAGCAGGATGGGGGACAGATATAATTCACCCCTCCACTTT	CASRMGDRYNSPLHF
15	-	TRBV29-1	TRBJ2-7	-	TGCAGCGTTGTATTGTCGGGGGCGAGATGGGACGAGCAGTACTTC	CSVVLSGARWDEQYF
14	-	TRBV2	TRBJ1-1	-	TGTGCCAGCAGTGTCCGCGGGGGGGACACTGAAGCTTTCTTT	CASSVRGGDTEAFF
14	-	TRBV15	TRBJ2-5	-	TGTGCCACCAGCAGAGGAGAGGGGGGGGAGACCCAGTACTTC	CATSRGEGGETQYF
14	-	TRBV28	TRBJ2-1	-	TGTGCCAGCATTAAACTGGGGCGTTACAATGAGCAGTTCTTC	CASIKLGRYNEQFF
19	-	TRBV21-1	TRBJ2-3	-	TGTGCCAGCAGCAAAGCGCCAGTTCACAGCTGGAATTTCACAGATACGCAGTATTTT	CASSKAPVHSWNFTDTQYF
16	-	TRBV27	TRBJ1-2	TRBD1	TGTGCCAGCAGTTTTGGGGTTGGCAGGGGGATGGATGGCTACACCTTC	CASSFGVGRGMDGYTF
15	-	TRBV5-1	TRBJ2-2	TRBD2	TGCGCCAGCAGCTTGGACGGGAGGGGCACCGGGGAGCTGTTTTTT	CASSLDGRGTGELFF
14	-	TRBV19	TRBJ2-7	TRBD2	TGTGCCAGTAAGAGGGAGCGGGGCCCCTACGAGCAGTACTTC	CASKRERGPYEQYF
12	-	TRBV7-9	TRBJ1-2	-	TGTGCCAGCAGCTTAGTAGAGGGGGGCTACACCTTC	CASSLVEGGYTF
14	-	TRBV4-1	TRBJ2-7	TRBD2	TGCGCCAGCAGCCTTGGGGAGCGGGACTACGAGCAGTACTTC	CASSLGERDYEQYF
12	-	TRBV6-5	TRBJ1-5	-	TGTGCCACCGGAAGGAGCAATCAGCCCCAGCATTTT	CATGRSNQPQHF
17	-	TRBV6-4	TRBJ2-6	TRBD1	TGTGCCAGCAGTCCCGGGACAGGGGGCTCGGGGGCCAACGTCCTGACTTTC	CASSPGTGGSGANVLTF
11	-	TRBV2	TRBJ2-5	-	TGTGCCAGCAGCCTACAAGAGACCCAGTACTTC	CASSLQETQYF
14	-	TRBV7-7	TRBJ2-5	-	TGTGCTAGCAGCAAAGGGACCCCTGATGAGACCCAGTACTTC	CASSKGTPDETQYF
13	-	TRBV27	TRBJ1-2	-	TGTGCCAGCAGACCCGGGGATCTAAGGGGCTACACCTTC	CASRPGDLRGYTF
12	-	TRBV7-8	TRBJ2-2	-	TGTGCCAGCAGCTTAGTTCTCGGGGAGCTGTTTTTT	CASSLVLGELFF
11	-	TRBV2	TRBJ1-1	-	TGTGCCAGCAAGCAAGGCGCTGAAGCTTTCTTT	CASKQGAEAFF
14	-	TRBV4-2	TRBJ1-1	-	TGTGCCAGCAGCCAAGCAAGAGGGGACACTGAAGCTTTCTTT	CASSQARGDTEAFF
16	-	TRBV5-6	TRBJ1-4	-	TGTGCCAGCAGCCTCGAGGGTGCGGGCACTAATGAAAAACTGTTTTTT	CASSLEGAGTNEKLFF